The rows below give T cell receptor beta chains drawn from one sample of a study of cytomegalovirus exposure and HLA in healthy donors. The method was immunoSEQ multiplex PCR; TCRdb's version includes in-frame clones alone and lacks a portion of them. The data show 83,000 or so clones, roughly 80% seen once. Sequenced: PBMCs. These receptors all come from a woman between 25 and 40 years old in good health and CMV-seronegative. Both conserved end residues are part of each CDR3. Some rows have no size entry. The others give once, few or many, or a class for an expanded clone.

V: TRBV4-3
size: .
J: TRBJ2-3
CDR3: CASSGTGESTDTQYF

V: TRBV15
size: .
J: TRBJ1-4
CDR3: CATSRAGGEEKLFF

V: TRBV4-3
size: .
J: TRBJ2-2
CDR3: CASAGLAGPTGELFF

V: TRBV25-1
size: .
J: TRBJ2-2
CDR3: CASSQGGRKAGELFF

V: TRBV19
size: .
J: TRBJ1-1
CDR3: CASSPRDRGRNEAFF

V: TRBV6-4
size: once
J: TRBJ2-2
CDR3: CASSEFSGTGVPGELFF

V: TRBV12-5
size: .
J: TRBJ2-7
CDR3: CASALGQDYEQYF

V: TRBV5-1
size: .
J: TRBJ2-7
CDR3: CASSLDSPYEQYF

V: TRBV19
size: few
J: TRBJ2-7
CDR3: CASSTDRGIFYEQYF

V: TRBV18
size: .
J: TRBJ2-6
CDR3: CASSPLGSLGLSGANVLTF

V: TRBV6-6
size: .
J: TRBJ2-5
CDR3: CASSYWDQGSRETQYF

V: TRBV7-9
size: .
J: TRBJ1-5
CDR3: CASSAAGWRQPQHF

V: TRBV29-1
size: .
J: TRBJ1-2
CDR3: CSAWTGDLGGYTF

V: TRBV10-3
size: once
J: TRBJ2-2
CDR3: CAITHRDRGETGELFF

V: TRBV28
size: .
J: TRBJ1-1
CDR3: CASSGARTGDYPEAFF

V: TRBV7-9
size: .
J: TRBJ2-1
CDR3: CASTGQGSYNEQFF

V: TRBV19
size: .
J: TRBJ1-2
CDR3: CASSIGPGWANYGYTF

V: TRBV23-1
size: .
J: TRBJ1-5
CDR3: CASSQHIPTGQVNQPQHF

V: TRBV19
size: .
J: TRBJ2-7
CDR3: CASSMRPFNTYEQYF

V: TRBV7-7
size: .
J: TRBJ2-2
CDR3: CASSLVFVAGTSANTGELFF

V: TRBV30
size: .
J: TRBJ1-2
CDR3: CAWSRGLANYGYTF

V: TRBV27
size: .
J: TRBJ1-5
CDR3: CASSFLNQPQHF

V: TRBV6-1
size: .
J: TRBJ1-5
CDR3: CASSERFWGQGGNQPQHF

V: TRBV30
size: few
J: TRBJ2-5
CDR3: CAWTSGQETQYF

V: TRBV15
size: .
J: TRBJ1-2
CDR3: CATSREYGTVANYGYTF

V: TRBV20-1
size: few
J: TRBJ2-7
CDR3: CSGRETHEQYF

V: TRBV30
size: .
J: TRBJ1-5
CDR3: CAWSVGRGGSNQPQHF

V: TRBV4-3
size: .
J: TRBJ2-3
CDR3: CASSQGPSGIKTDTQYF

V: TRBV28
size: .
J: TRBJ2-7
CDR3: CASSLTQSREQYF

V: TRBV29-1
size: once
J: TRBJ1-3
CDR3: CSVAGQLGNTIYF

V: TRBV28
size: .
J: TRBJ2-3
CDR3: CASRPGRNTQYF

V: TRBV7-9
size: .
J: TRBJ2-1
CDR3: CASVTRDRGYNEQFF

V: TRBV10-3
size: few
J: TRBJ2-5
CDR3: CAISGGLEQETQYF

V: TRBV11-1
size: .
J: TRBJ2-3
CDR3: CASRHTSGHTQYF

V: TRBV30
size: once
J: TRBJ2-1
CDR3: CAWSVGGRGNEQFF

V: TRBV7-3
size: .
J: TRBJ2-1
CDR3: CASSPGQGSYNEQFF

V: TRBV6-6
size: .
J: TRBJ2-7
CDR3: CASSYTHYEQYF

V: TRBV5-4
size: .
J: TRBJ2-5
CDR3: CASSLGQGETQYF

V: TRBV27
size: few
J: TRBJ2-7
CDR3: CASSFGTGGDEQYF

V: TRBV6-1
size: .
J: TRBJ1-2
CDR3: CASSENGGYGYTF

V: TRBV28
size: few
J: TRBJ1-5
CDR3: CASRNRDSGGTQPQHF

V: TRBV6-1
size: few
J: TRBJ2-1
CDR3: CASSDQRDEQFF

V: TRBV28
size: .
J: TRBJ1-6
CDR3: CASSLSDSSRALHF

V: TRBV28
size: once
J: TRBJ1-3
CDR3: CASSLHAGFGGNTIYF

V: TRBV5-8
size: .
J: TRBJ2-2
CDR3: CASSFRDRSMNTGELFF

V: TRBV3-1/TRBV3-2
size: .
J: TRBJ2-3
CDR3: CASGSNPYF